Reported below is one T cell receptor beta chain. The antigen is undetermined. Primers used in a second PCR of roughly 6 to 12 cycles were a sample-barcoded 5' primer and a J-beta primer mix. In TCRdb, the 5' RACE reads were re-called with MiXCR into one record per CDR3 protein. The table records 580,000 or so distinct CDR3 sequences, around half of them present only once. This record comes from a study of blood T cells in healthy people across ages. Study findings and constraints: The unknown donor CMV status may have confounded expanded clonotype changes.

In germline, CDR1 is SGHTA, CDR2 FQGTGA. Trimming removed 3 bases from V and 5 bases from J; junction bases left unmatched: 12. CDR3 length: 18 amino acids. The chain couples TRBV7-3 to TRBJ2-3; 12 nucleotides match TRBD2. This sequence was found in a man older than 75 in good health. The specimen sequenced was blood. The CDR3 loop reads CASSFAFLAGGREDTQYF. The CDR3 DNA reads TGTGCCAGCAGCTTCGCGTTTCTAGCGGGAGGGCGAGAAGATACGCAGTATTTT.